This T cell receptor beta chain was recorded in a study of molecular identifiers for immune sequencing clone quantification. In the case of this clonotype: A clone one base away is much larger, so this may be a read error.

MiXCR, run by TCRdb on the PCR reads, gives a single entry per CDR3 protein. In the table there are about 320,000 distinct CDR3 sequences, over 20% of which are singletons. The germline gives CDR1 SGDLS, CDR2 YYNGEE. The CDR3 consists of 15 residues. V was clipped by 6 bases and J by 0 bases, with 12 bases between them. Sequenced: naive CD8+ T cells from blood, with Jurkat cell RNA spiked in. Subset denoted: FACS-sorted CD8+CD4-CCR7+CD45RA+ naive T cells. The sequence derives from a human donor in good health. Some libraries in this study had Jurkat cell RNA spiked in. The chain combines TRBV9 with TRBJ2-2; D is undetermined. The CDR3: CASNSGSANTGELFF. The CDR3 region has the DNA TGTGCCAGCAACTCGGGCTCCGCGAACACCGGGGAGCTGTTTTTT.